The entry below describes one TCR beta chain. Germline CDR1 reads SEHNR; CDR2 reads FQNEAQ (reference sequence). The V and J ends lost 5 bases and 5 bases, in that order; junction bases with no gene match: 5. The CDR3 is 13 amino acids. MiXCR, run by TCRdb on the reads, gives a single entry per CDR3 protein. The sample yields roughly 300,000 distinct CDR3 sequences, 9.5% seen once. The sample is drawn from a study of T cell repertoires in cytomegalovirus infection. This receptor was obtained from a human donor in good health (CMV status not recorded). Some clones in this sample may be carry-over from other donors' samples. The chain uses TRBV7-9 and TRBJ1-2, with 7 bases identical to TRBD1. Input material: PBMCs. DNA of the CDR3: TGTGCCAGCAGCCCGACAGGGTATTATGGCTACACCTTC. Protein product: CASSPTGYYGYTF.